This TCR beta chain comes out of a study of CD8 T cells in Susac syndrome. RNA, at about 0.5 to 1 ug, was reverse transcribed with random hexamers. TCR beta CDR3 was amplified by immunoSEQ multiplex PCR. This amplification extended across 54 Vbeta and 13 Jbeta segments. Each CDR3 protein is one row after TCRdb ran MiXCR on the immunoSEQ multiplex PCR reads. Of 350,000 to 550,000 distinct CDR3 sequences in the sample, 75% to 90% were seen once. V lost 3 bases and J 2 bases, leaving 12 bases between the germline ends. The CDR3 length is 15 residues. Germline V CDR1 and CDR2: SEHNR, FQNEAQ (reference sequence).

The TCR was taken from a human donor with multiple sclerosis. Material: CD8+ T cells from PBMCs. This sequence joins TRBV7-9 and TRBJ2-3; D might be TRBD1 (6 bases). CDR3 loop: CASSFLDSPTDTQYF. The CDR3, as DNA: TGTGCCAGCAGCTTCTTGGACAGTCCCACAGATACGCAGTATTTT.